This T cell receptor beta chain stems from a study of blood T cells in healthy people across ages. Broader study findings: Changes seen in expanded clonotypes were possibly confounded by donor CMV status left unknown. Naive T cell percentage by flow cytometry tracked strongly with beta diversity.

It was with a sample-barcoded 5' primer and a J-beta primer mix that a second PCR of roughly 7 to 12 cycles was run. TCRdb re-called the 5' RACE reads with MiXCR, one entry per CDR3 protein. Among 1.5 million to 2 million distinct CDR3 sequences listed, about two fifths were seen once. There were at least 5.5 micrograms of total RNA extracted from every sample. A note on this clonotype: Its antigen is undetermined.

Germline CDR1 is KGHDR and CDR2 is SFDVKD. The length of the CDR3 is 14 residues. J lost 7 bases, V lost 9 bases, and 7 bases had no gene match. Specimen: blood. V gene TRBV24-1 combines with J gene TRBJ2-3, with 12 positions matching TRBD1. The TCR sequence derives from a human donor in good health. CDR3 loop: CATGPGQGANTQYF. The CDR3 bases are TGTGCCACCGGCCCGGGACAGGGGGCAAATACGCAGTATTTT.